This T cell receptor beta chain stems from a study of blood T cell repertoires in COVID-19. Study details: Some COVID-19 samples were acute and others convalescent; all came from the United States, Italy and Spain. PBMCs, B-cell-depleted T cells, or T cells were the source of the cDNA or gDNA that made up the material.

Generated by immunoSEQ multiplex PCR, the TCRdb table keeps only in-frame clones and is missing some. The data show 200,000 or so clones, 65% to 90% seen once. Trimming pared 4 bases from V and 0 bases from J, leaving 12 bases between. Germline V CDR1 and CDR2: SEHNR, FQNEAQ (reference sequence). There are 16 residues in the CDR3. The source of this sequence is a man aged 80 or over with acute or convalescent COVID-19. The chain joins TRBV7-9 to TRBJ2-2; possible D gene TRBD2, 6 bases. The sample taken for sequencing was peripheral blood. The CDR3 nucleotides read TGTGCCAGCAGCTGGGCTAGCGCGGCGAACACCGGGGAGCTGTTTTTT. Encoded protein: CASSWASAANTGELFF.